The clone carrying this TCR beta chain turned up a few times. Its antigen remains unknown. In the authors' workflow: Clinicopathological groups differed in CDR3, with these differences serving to build a distant-metastasis classifier for papillary thyroid cancer. Via MiXCR, TCRdb re-called the PCR reads. For this entry, the V and J calls and clone size follow TCRdb and not the study's own pipeline. The sample gives roughly 32,000 clones, 18% of which show up once; roughly a tenth is in the top ten. Nobody among the patients had been given any treatment before thyroid surgery. The data originate from a study of metastatic and nonmetastatic thyroid tumors. At the level of the study: Where malignant and benign thyroid patients were concerned, repertoires were compared across blood and tumor or nodule tissue.

Broader study findings: It was reported that TCR beta diversity was significantly higher in malignant thyroid tumors than benign nodules, in blood and tumor.

Specimen: blood. The source of this sequence is a female donor with papillary thyroid cancer or a benign thyroid nodule (not recorded which). Some clones in this sample may be carry-over from other donors' samples.

Here the CDR3 DNA reads TGTGCCAGCAGCTTGACTATTACGCAAGAGACCCAGTACTTC. Translated: CASSLTITQETQYF. The J gene is TRBJ2-5, the V gene TRBV5-5; D unclear. Trimming pared 1 base from V and 2 bases from J, leaving 9 bases between. Germline loops: CDR1 SGHKS, CDR2 YYEKEE (reference sequence). This CDR3 comprises 14 residues.